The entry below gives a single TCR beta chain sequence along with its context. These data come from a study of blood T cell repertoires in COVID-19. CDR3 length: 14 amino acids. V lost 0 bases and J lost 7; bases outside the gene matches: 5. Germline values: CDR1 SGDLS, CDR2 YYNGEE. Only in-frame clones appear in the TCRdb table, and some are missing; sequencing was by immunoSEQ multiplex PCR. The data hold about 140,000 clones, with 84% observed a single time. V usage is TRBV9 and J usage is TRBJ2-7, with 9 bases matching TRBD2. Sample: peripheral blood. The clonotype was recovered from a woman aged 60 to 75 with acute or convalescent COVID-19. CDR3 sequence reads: CASSVVAGVGEQYF. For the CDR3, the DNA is TGTGCCAGCAGCGTAGTAGCGGGAGTGGGAGAGCAGTACTTC.